This is a list of T cell receptor beta chains from one sample in a study of regulatory T cells in long-lasting Graves disease. A single record per CDR3 protein comes from TCRdb applying MiXCR to the multiplex PCR reads. The sample shows 350,000 to 450,000 distinct CDR3 sequences, 21% of them seen only once. The sequences come from peripheral blood mononuclear cells (PBMCs), collected when the disease was refractory, from a patient treated with antithyroid drugs. These receptors were taken from a female donor with Graves disease. CDR3s include the opening cysteine and the closing phenylalanine or tryptophan. D genes are given only for firm matches. Not every row has a clone size; where given, it reads once, few, many or a size class.

D,length,size,V,J,DNA,CDR3
TRBD2,16,few,TRBV28,TRBJ2-7,TGTGCCAGCAGTTCAAGGACTAGCGGGAGGAGAAACGAGCAGTACTTC,CASSSRTSGRRNEQYF
.,18,.,TRBV6-1,TRBJ2-1,TGTGCCAGCAGTGAAGTCGAATTCCTTTCAACCGGCCAAGATGAGCAGTTCTTC,CASSEVEFLSTGQDEQFF
.,12,many,TRBV3-1,TRBJ1-2,TGTGCCAGCAGCCACAGACGGAGCGGCTACACCTTC,CASSHRRSGYTF
.,13,few,TRBV10-2,TRBJ1-3,TGCGCCACCTTCGACAACTCTGGAAACACCATATATTTT,CATFDNSGNTIYF
.,14,.,TRBV7-9,TRBJ1-6,TGTGCCAGCAGCTTATCGACAGGTCGGGCACCCCTCCACTTT,CASSLSTGRAPLHF
TRBD2,15,many,TRBV27,TRBJ2-7,TGTGCCAGCAGCCTCACTAGCGGTTTCTCCTACGAGCAGTACTTC,CASSLTSGFSYEQYF
.,15,.,TRBV5-1,TRBJ2-1,TGCGCCAGCAGCTCCCTCGGGACAAGCTACAATGAGCAGTTCTTC,CASSSLGTSYNEQFF
TRBD1,18,.,TRBV5-5,TRBJ2-6,TGTGCCAGCAGCTGGCCGGAGCGACAGGGGACGGGGGCCAACGTCCTGACTTTC,CASSWPERQGTGANVLTF
.,14,many,TRBV6-5,TRBJ1-5,TGTGCCAGCAGTCACTACAGGGAGGGTCAGCCCCAGCATTTT,CASSHYREGQPQHF
.,15,once,TRBV7-9,TRBJ2-1,TGTGCCAGCCTGCAGGGCCCCATTGGTTACAATGAGCAGTTCTTC,CASLQGPIGYNEQFF
TRBD1,16,few,TRBV28,TRBJ2-3,TGTGCCAGCAGTGACCATAAGGGACAGACCACAGATACGCAGTATTTT,CASSDHKGQTTDTQYF
.,12,few,TRBV5-6,TRBJ1-1,TGTGCCACGCGGCGCGGGCCCACTGAAGCTTTCTTT,CATRRGPTEAFF
TRBD1,15,many,TRBV28,TRBJ1-5,TGTGCCAGCAGTTCGGGACAGGCTAGCAATCAGCCCCAGCATTTT,CASSSGQASNQPQHF
TRBD2,15,.,TRBV7-2,TRBJ2-5,TGTGCCAGCAGCTTAGTACTAGCGGGAATAGAGACCCAGTACTTC,CASSLVLAGIETQYF
.,13,few,TRBV20-1,TRBJ2-7,TGCAGTGCTAGAAGGGACGGGGCCTACGAGCAGTACTTC,CSARRDGAYEQYF
.,16,many,TRBV28,TRBJ1-5,TGTGCCAGCAGTTTTTTTGGGGGAGGGGACAATCAGCCCCAGCATTTT,CASSFFGGGDNQPQHF
.,11,many,TRBV2,TRBJ2-7,TGTGCCAGCCAAAATATTTACGAGCAGTACTTC,CASQNIYEQYF
.,15,many,TRBV28,TRBJ2-7,TGTGCCAGCAGTCAACAAGGACAGAAATGGCGGGAGCAGTACTTC,CASSQQGQKWREQYF
.,16,.,TRBV28,TRBJ2-1,TGTGCCAGCAGTTCTCAGGGGATCATCTCCTACAATGAGCAGTTCTTC,CASSSQGIISYNEQFF
TRBD1,16,.,TRBV28,TRBJ1-2,TGTGCCAGCAGCTCGGGACAGGGTGCTCCCCTCTATGGCTACACCTTC,CASSSGQGAPLYGYTF
TRBD2,13,many,TRBV20-1,TRBJ2-5,TGCAGTGCTATTGGGACTAGAGGGGAGACCCAGTACTTC,CSAIGTRGETQYF
.,12,many,TRBV3-1,TRBJ1-4,TGTGCCAGCAGCCATCAAGGTGAAAAACTGTTTTTT,CASSHQGEKLFF
TRBD1,13,many,TRBV10-3,TRBJ2-4,TGTGCCATCAGTGAGACAGGGGAAAACATTCAGTACTTC,CAISETGENIQYF
TRBD2,17,few,TRBV4-1,TRBJ2-2,TGCGCCAGCAGCCAAGTTCCTAGCGGGAGATTCACCGGGGAGCTGTTTTTT,CASSQVPSGRFTGELFF
.,15,few,TRBV9,TRBJ2-2,TGTGCCAGCAGCGGTGGGACAACGAACACCGGGGAGCTGTTTTTT,CASSGGTTNTGELFF
TRBD2,14,many,TRBV27,TRBJ2-7,TGTGCCAGCTCCGAAGGGACTAGCTTCGACGAGCAGTACTTC,CASSEGTSFDEQYF
TRBD1,14,few,TRBV20-1,TRBJ2-7,TGCAGTGCTGCTCCCGGGACAGGGGTCTACGAGCAGTACTTC,CSAAPGTGVYEQYF
TRBD1,15,.,TRBV27,TRBJ2-2,TGTGCCAGTTTGGGGACAGGGCGAAACACCGGGGAGCTGTTTTTT,CASLGTGRNTGELFF
.,15,.,TRBV15,TRBJ2-3,TGTGCCACCAGCAGAACCGGGACTAGCACAGATACGCAGTATTTT,CATSRTGTSTDTQYF
.,15,many,TRBV7-9,TRBJ2-7,TGTGCCAGCAACCCAGGGGCTGCGGACTCCTACGAGCAGTACTTC,CASNPGAADSYEQYF
.,11,many,TRBV2,TRBJ1-4,TGTGCCAGCAGTGAGGGGGAAAAACTGTTTTTT,CASSEGEKLFF
.,13,many,TRBV7-8,TRBJ2-7,TGTGCCAGCAACCTGGCCGGGAAGCACGAGCAGTACTTC,CASNLAGKHEQYF
.,14,many,TRBV27,TRBJ1-4,TGTGCCAGCAGTTCCATCGTATTTCAGGAAAAACTGTTTTTT,CASSSIVFQEKLFF
.,15,many,TRBV6-1,TRBJ2-7,TGTGCCAGCAGCTGGTACCGGGACAAAAACTACGAGCAGTACTTC,CASSWYRDKNYEQYF
TRBD1,13,many,TRBV28,TRBJ1-2,TGCCCCCACACCGGGACAGGGGTCTATGGCTACACCTTC,CPHTGTGVYGYTF
.,15,.,TRBV7-3,TRBJ2-1,TGTGCCAGCAGCTTAACTGGAGCCTCCTACAATGAGCAGTTCTTC,CASSLTGASYNEQFF
.,17,once,TRBV4-3,TRBJ2-2,TGCGCCAGCAGCCACGGGGATAAGGTTATGAACACCGGGGAGCTGTTTTTT,CASSHGDKVMNTGELFF
.,16,.,TRBV20-1,TRBJ1-5,TGCAGTGCTAGGCGAGCGGACAAAAATAGCAATCAGCCCCAGCATTTT,CSARRADKNSNQPQHF
.,15,many,TRBV27,TRBJ2-6,TGTGCCAGCAGTTTAACCACCTCTGGGGCCAACGTCCTGACTTTC,CASSLTTSGANVLTF
TRBD1,15,few,TRBV3-1,TRBJ1-1,TGTGCCAGCAGCCAAGATAGAGCAGGGGGCTTTCAAGCTTTCTTT,CASSQDRAGGFQAFF
TRBD1,15,many,TRBV11-2,TRBJ2-2,TGTGCCAGCAGCTCGGGACAGGGGTGGACCGGGGAGCTGTTTTTT,CASSSGQGWTGELFF
.,20,.,TRBV7-2,TRBJ2-3,TGTGCCAGCAGCACAAAATCCCGGGAGCGAAGGACGGTCGGCACAGATACGCAGTATTTT,CASSTKSRERRTVGTDTQYF
.,13,many,TRBV3-1,TRBJ2-7,TGTGCCAGCAGCCTCCAGCGGGCCCCTCCGCAGTACTTC,CASSLQRAPPQYF